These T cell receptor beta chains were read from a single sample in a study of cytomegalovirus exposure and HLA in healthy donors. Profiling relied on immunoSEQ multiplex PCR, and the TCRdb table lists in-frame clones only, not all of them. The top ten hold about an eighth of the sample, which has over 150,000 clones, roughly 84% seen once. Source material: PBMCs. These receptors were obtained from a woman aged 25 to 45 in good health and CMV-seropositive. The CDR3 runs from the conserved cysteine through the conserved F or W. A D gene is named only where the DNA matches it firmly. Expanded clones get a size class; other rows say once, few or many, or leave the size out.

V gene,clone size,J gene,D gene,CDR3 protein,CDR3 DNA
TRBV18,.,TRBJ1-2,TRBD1,CASSPEGTGSVHGYTF,TGTGCCAGCTCACCGGAAGGGACAGGGTCGGTTCATGGCTACACCTTC
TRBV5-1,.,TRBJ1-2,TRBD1,CASSLEQGAPGYTF,TGCGCCAGCAGCTTAGAACAGGGGGCGCCGGGCTACACCTTC
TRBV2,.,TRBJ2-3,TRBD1,CASSRDREGDTQYF,TGTGCCAGCAGTAGGGACAGGGAGGGAGATACGCAGTATTTT
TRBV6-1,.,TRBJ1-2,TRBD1,CASSLGGQGADGYTF,TGTGCCAGCAGCCTAGGGGGACAGGGGGCCGATGGCTACACCTTC
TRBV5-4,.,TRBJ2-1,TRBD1,CASSFDRASYNEQFF,TGTGCCAGCAGCTTTGACAGGGCCTCCTACAATGAGCAGTTCTTC
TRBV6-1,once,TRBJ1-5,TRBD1,CASSVLTGSYQPQHF,TGTGCCAGCAGTGTTTTGACAGGGTCCTATCAGCCCCAGCATTTT
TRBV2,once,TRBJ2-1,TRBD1,CASSALGQGMGEQFF,TGTGCCAGCAGTGCCCTTGGACAGGGGATGGGTGAGCAGTTCTTC
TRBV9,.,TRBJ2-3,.,CASSVGYGSAADSTDTQYF,TGTGCCAGCAGCGTAGGTTACGGTAGCGCGGCGGACAGCACAGATACGCAGTATTTT
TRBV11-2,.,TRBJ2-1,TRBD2,CASSLEVLAGGVYEQFF,TGTGCCAGCAGCTTAGAAGTACTAGCGGGTGGTGTGTATGAGCAGTTCTTC
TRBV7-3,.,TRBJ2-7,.,CASSPHGGSYEQYF,TGTGCCAGCAGCCCGCACGGGGGCTCCTACGAGCAGTACTTC
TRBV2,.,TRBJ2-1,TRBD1,CASTVDRGEYNEQFF,TGTGCCAGCACTGTCGACAGGGGGGAATACAATGAGCAGTTCTTC
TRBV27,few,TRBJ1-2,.,CASSPRTAHYGYTF,TGTGCCAGCAGTCCCCGGACAGCGCACTATGGCTACACCTTC
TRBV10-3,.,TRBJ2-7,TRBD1,CAITRGQDWNEQYF,TGTGCCATCACCCGAGGACAGGATTGGAACGAGCAGTACTTC
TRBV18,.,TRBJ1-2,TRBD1,CASSPTGQESYGYTF,TGTGCCAGCTCCCCGACGGGACAGGAGAGCTATGGCTACACCTTC
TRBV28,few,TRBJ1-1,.,CASSLDSNTEAFF,TGTGCCAGCAGCTTAGACAGCAACACTGAAGCTTTCTTT
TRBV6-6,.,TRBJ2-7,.,CASSYGGFGAYEQYF,TGTGCCAGCAGTTACGGTGGCTTTGGAGCCTACGAGCAGTACTTC
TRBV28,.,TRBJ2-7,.,CASSYGSYEQYF,TGTGCCAGCAGTTACGGGAGCTACGAGCAGTACTTC
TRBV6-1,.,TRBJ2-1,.,CASSEYSLSGVADEQFF,TGTGCCAGCAGTGAATACAGTCTTTCGGGAGTTGCCGATGAGCAGTTCTTC
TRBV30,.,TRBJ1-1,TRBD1,CAWALDRGPGVSEAFF,TGTGCCTGGGCTCTAGACAGGGGACCCGGAGTGTCTGAAGCTTTCTTT
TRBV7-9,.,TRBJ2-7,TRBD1,CASSPQGTYEQYF,TGTGCCAGCAGCCCACAGGGGACCTACGAGCAGTACTTC
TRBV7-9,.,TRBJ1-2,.,CATTLGADGYTF,TGTGCCACCACTCTAGGGGCCGATGGCTACACCTTC
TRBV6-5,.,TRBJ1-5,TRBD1,CASSRDRASQPQHF,TGTGCCAGCAGCCGGGACAGGGCGAGTCAGCCCCAGCATTTT
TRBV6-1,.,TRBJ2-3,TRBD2,CASSEWGAGGQDTQYF,TGTGCCAGCAGTGAATGGGGAGCGGGAGGCCAAGATACGCAGTATTTT
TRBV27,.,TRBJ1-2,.,CASSLGSYYGYTF,TGTGCCAGCAGTTTGGGCAGTTACTATGGCTACACCTTC
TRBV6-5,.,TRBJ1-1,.,CASSPLTWNTEAFF,TGTGCCAGCAGCCCCCTTACATGGAACACTGAAGCTTTCTTT
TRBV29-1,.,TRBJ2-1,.,CSHLGVNYNEQFF,TGCAGCCACCTAGGGGTAAACTACAATGAGCAGTTCTTC
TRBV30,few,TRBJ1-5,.,CAWSDSWGVNQPQHF,TGTGCCTGGAGTGACTCGTGGGGGGTTAATCAGCCCCAGCATTTT
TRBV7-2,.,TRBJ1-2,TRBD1,CASSLGGDRDPYGYTF,TGTGCCAGCAGCTTAGGTGGAGACAGGGATCCCTATGGCTACACCTTC
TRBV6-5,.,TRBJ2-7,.,CASSLQVSYEQYF,TGTGCCAGCAGTCTACAGGTATCCTACGAGCAGTACTTC
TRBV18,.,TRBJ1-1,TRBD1,CASSPIQGQGGEAFF,TGTGCCAGCTCACCGATCCAAGGACAGGGAGGTGAAGCTTTCTTT
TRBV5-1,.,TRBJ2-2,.,CASSLVRGRLFTGELFF,TGCGCCAGCAGCTTGGTTAGAGGGAGGCTTTTCACCGGGGAGCTGTTTTTT
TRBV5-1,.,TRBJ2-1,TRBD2,CASRDYPYNEQFF,TGCGCCAGCCGGGACTACCCCTACAATGAGCAGTTCTTC
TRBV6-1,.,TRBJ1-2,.,CASSEARVGYGYTF,TGTGCCAGCAGTGAAGCCAGGGTGGGGTATGGCTACACCTTC
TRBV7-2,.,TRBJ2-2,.,CASSLGGSSGELFF,TGTGCCAGCAGCTTAGGTGGGAGTAGTGGGGAGCTGTTTTTT
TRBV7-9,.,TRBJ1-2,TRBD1,CASSRDRAIHYGYTF,TGTGCCAGCAGCCGGGACAGAGCGATTCATTATGGCTACACCTTC
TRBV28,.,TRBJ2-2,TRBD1,CASLSVPGQGTGELFF,TGTGCCAGCCTCTCCGTCCCGGGACAGGGGACCGGGGAGCTGTTTTTT
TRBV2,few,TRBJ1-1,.,CASSDGQRNTEAFF,TGTGCCAGCAGTGATGGGCAGAGGAACACTGAAGCTTTCTTT